This T cell receptor beta chain was identified during a study of blood T cell repertoires in COVID-19 (dated by TCRdb to 2020 to 2022). For the wider study: The collaborator samples originated in the United States, Italy and Spain and spanned the acute and convalescent phases of COVID-19. Samples were obtained from the ongoing ImmuneRACE study (first 160 participants) and from over 1,000 subjects provided by 6 global collaborators. Subjects who had been exposed to COVID-19, were actively infected with it, or had recovered from it provided the deeply sampled blood TCRbeta repertoires that made up the dataset. The prospective study material was composed of cDNA or gDNA derived from T cells, B-cell-depleted T cells, or PBMCs. HLA class I and class II types, where available, came from metadata supplied by the sample provider rather than from assay-based typing. Sample metadata almost always included a de-identified subject ID, COVID-19 status, age in years and sex. A freely available public database, intended as a resource for researchers studying the immune response to SARS-CoV-2, is where the repertoires were released.

Paper-wide results and their limitations: Clinical and demographic metadata were provided uncurated, with the amount varying by source and participant.

As concerns this clone: It lacks a known antigen. No base quality values were provided; no much bigger clone lies one nucleotide off.

Participants in the prospective study were aged roughly 18 to 89 years, lived in some 24 United States geographic areas, and enrolled through a virtual design. Cohort assignment in the prospective study relied on participant-reported clinical history from a screening survey and a study questionnaire. For ImmuneRACE Cohort 3, a participant was defined as recovered based on two consecutive negative NP/OP PCR tests, clearance by a healthcare professional, or resolution of symptoms. Each participant in the prospective study had whole blood, serum and a nasopharyngeal or oropharyngeal swab collected by mobile phlebotomists. Participants in the prospective study had the option to provide additional blood draws and questionnaires over a roughly 2-month period. Blood samples from the prospective study were shipped frozen or at room temperature prior to DNA extraction. The immunoSEQ Assay, a bias-controlled multiplex PCR, was used to amplify TCRbeta CDR3 regions from genomic DNA. Turning to the authors' computational methods: The number of nucleated cells in each sample was estimated by amplification of reference gene primers within the assay. To quantify the absolute abundance of each unique TCRbeta CDR3 rearrangement, sequence reads were collapsed and filtered. Productive Simpson clonality was computed per sample as the square root of Simpson's diversity index over productive rearrangements. This immuneACCESS table, as held by TCRdb, lists in-frame sequences with V and J called but not all clones. Of the missing ones, under half trace to an unresolved V gene in checked studies; the others have no known cause. V, J and clone size reflect that table, while D and trimming were determined from the DNA. Recorded for this sample are some 500,000 clones; 85% to 90% of them occurred a single time. The ten largest clones represent less than 2% of the sample.

Sequencing input: PBMCs or T cells enriched from blood (not recorded which). The TCR was taken from a woman aged 40-49 years who had recovered from COVID-19.

The nucleotides read TGTGCCAGCAGTGACTCTTTCGGGACAGGGGCCTACGAGCAGTACTTC. Its product reads: CASSDSFGTGAYEQYF. The V and J segments used are TRBV6-4 and TRBJ2-7, with 10 middle bases fitting TRBD1. CDR3 length: 16 amino acids, cysteine to phenylalanine. Of all the DNA, just the CDR3 is kept, 48 bases in frame from base 1. Based on the germline V gene, the CDR1 and CDR2 sequences are MRHNA and SNTAGT. V ends up 0 bases short and J 2 bases short, with an unmatched junction base count of 4.